These 26 T cell receptor beta chains originate from one sample sequenced in a study of human T cells and chemical hapten exposure. Unique molecular identifiers were affixed to discrete cDNA molecules within the library. A single record per CDR3 protein comes from TCRdb applying MiXCR to the reads. The sample has about 120,000 distinct CDR3 sequences, 8% to 9.5% seen once. The starting material, unfractionated whole blood, was used for total RNA extraction. The sequencing input was whole blood. The receptor source for this set is a human donor in good health. Some clones in this sample may be carry-over from other donors' samples.

As DNA, the CDR3 is TGTGCCAGCAGCCAAACCCACACCGGGGAGCTGTTTTTT. Amino acid sequence: CASSQTHTGELFF. The chain links TRBV14 to TRBJ2-2; D ambiguous. The V end was cut by 2 bases, the J end by 3 bases, with 4 bases between. Germline-derived CDR1 and CDR2 are SGHDN and FVKESK. CDR3 length: 13 amino acids.

A word on this clonotype: A read error is possible here, since a much larger clone lies one base away. The rearrangement uses TRBV6-6 and TRBJ1-2, with a tentative D call TRBD1 (6 bases). CDR3 size: 13 residues. With 6 bases removed from V and 3 bases from J, the gap between germline ends came to 11 bases. CDR1 and CDR2 from the germline V gene are MNHNY and SVGAGI (reference sequence). Here the CDR3 DNA reads TGTGCCAGCAGCTTACAGGGAGACTATGGCTACACCTTC. Amino acids: CASSLQGDYGYTF.

This chain connects TRBV6-1 to TRBJ1-2, with 8 nucleotides matching TRBD1. Germline V lookup: CDR1 MNHNS, CDR2 SASEGT. The V and J ends lost 10 bases and 9 bases, in that order; junction bases with no gene match: 13. The CDR3 covers 13 residues. For the CDR3, the DNA is TGTGCCACCCGACAGGGGTGGTCAGAGAGCTACACCTTC. Translating it yields CATRQGWSESYTF.

This clonotype was seen a few times. The genes are TRBV29-1 and TRBJ1-2, with a weak D call TRBD1 (6 bases). From germline, CDR1 is SQVTM and CDR2 ANQGSEA. The CDR3 is made up of 13 amino acids. The ends were cut back, 7 bases at V and 7 bases at J, with 19 bases in the middle. CDR3 protein: CSAHWGGQSGYTF. In DNA form, the CDR3 reads TGCAGCGCCCATTGGGGGGGCCAGAGTGGCTACACCTTC.

This clonotype showed up many times. The chain couples TRBV27 to TRBJ2-7; TRBD2 aligns across 10 bases. In germline, CDR1 is MNHEY, CDR2 SMNVEV (reference sequence). The CDR3 sequence is 14 residues long. The V gene end was trimmed by 6 bases and the J gene end by 2 bases; junction bases not matched to a gene: 4. Written as DNA, the CDR3 is TGTGCCAGCAGCTCCAGCGGGAGGGCCTACGAGCAGTACTTC. The encoded protein is CASSSSGRAYEQYF.

In its sample, this clonotype was seen many times. CDR3 protein: CASSPGQGGNQPQHF. As DNA, the CDR3 is TGCGCCAGCAGCCCCGGACAGGGCGGCAATCAGCCCCAGCATTTT. The V and J genes are TRBV5-1 and TRBJ1-5; 8 bases agree with TRBD1. The CDR3 is 15 residues long. J was trimmed by 2 bases and V by 4 bases; bases with no gene match: 5. Germline values: CDR1 SGHRS, CDR2 YFSETQ.

This sequence joins TRBV4-1 and TRBJ2-4; D not certain. The CDR3 runs 13 residues. CDR1 is MGHRA, CDR2 YSYEKL, per germline. V lost 5 bases and J 2 bases, leaving 7 bases between the germline ends. CDR3 sequence (DNA): TGCGCCAGCAGCGGCGGAACCAAAAACATTCAGTACTTC. Its protein is CASSGGTKNIQYF.

There are many counts of this clonotype. The chain joins TRBV12-3 or TRBV12-4 to TRBJ1-3; maybe TRBD1 (5 bases). The CDR3 runs 14 residues. Trimming left V 6 bases short and J 5 bases short, with 14 bases between. This CDR3 is CASRPDSGRNTIYF. The CDR3 nucleotides read TGTGCCAGCAGACCCGACAGCGGCAGAAACACCATATATTTT.

In this sample, this clonotype turned up many times. V gene TRBV25-1 combines with J gene TRBJ2-5; 8 bases line up with TRBD2. CDR1 is MGHDK and CDR2 is SYGVNS in the germline V gene. Unmatched junction bases numbered 8, after V lost 6 bases and J lost 5 bases. The CDR3 has 14 residues. This CDR3 is CASRQSGGRETQYF. The CDR3 DNA is TGTGCCAGCAGGCAATCGGGGGGGCGGGAGACCCAGTACTTC.

V and J are TRBV5-5 and TRBJ2-7; D is unclear. Germline lookup yields CDR1 SGHKS and CDR2 YYEKEE (reference sequence). CDR3 length: 14 residues. Trimming stripped 4 bases from V and 2 bases from J, with 13 bases between. CDR3: CASSNRTETYEQYF. CDR3 sequence (DNA): TGTGCCAGCAGCAACCGGACGGAAACCTACGAGCAGTACTTC.

The gene calls are TRBV14 and TRBJ2-7; 10 nucleotides line up with TRBD2. This CDR3 spans 17 amino acids. The ends lost 0 bases at V and 2 bases at J; junction bases unmatched: 7. Germline V gene lookup returns CDR1 SGHDN and CDR2 FVKESK. CDR3 DNA: TGTGCCAGCAGCCAAGAGGCTAGCGGGAGCTACGCCTACGAGCAGTACTTC. Translating gives CASSQEASGSYAYEQYF. Complete variable domain (other parts from reference TRBV14 and TRBJ2-7): EAGVTQFPSHSVIEKGQTVTLRCDPISGHDNLYWYRRVMGKEIKFLLHFVKESKQDESGMPNNRFLAERTGGTYSTLKVQPAELEDSGVYFCASSQEASGSYAYEQYFGPGTRLTVT.

The chain employs TRBV20-1 and TRBJ2-5, with 9 bases aligning to TRBD1. V shed 0 bases, J shed 2 bases, and the junction held 4 bases outside the gene matches. CDR1 is DFQATT, CDR2 SNEGSKA, per germline (reference sequence). The CDR3 is made up of 15 amino acids. In DNA, the CDR3 is TGCAGTGCTAGAGAGGGACAGGGCATACAAGAGACCCAGTACTTC. Its translation is CSAREGQGIQETQYF.

J is TRBJ2-6 and V is TRBV12-3 or TRBV12-4; D possibly corresponds to TRBD1 (6 bases). The CDR3 covers 13 residues. Trimming took off 6 bases at V and 9 bases at J, with 12 bases between the two ends. CDR3 nucleotide sequence: TGTGCCAGCAGCCCACAGGGTGGCAACGTCCTGACTTTC. Its translation: CASSPQGGNVLTF.

The rearrangement links TRBV20-1 to TRBJ2-3; the match to TRBD2 covers 9 bases. V lost 2 bases, J lost 2 bases, and 2 bases stayed unmatched. Germline CDR1 and CDR2: DFQATT and SNEGSKA (reference sequence). The CDR3 runs to 14 residues. CDR3 protein: CSARRLAVTDTQYF. CDR3 sequence (DNA): TGCAGTGCTAGAAGACTAGCGGTCACAGATACGCAGTATTTT.

This chain uses TRBV7-2 with TRBJ2-1, with D unclear. Germline loops: CDR1 SGHTA, CDR2 FQGNSA. V lost 7 bases and J lost 10, with 20 bases in between. The CDR3 runs 14 residues. CDR3 coding DNA: TGTGCCAGCACCGTCCGAGCGCCTAGAAGCGAGCAGTTCTTC. Translation gives CASTVRAPRSEQFF.

The table lists this clonotype with many counts. This rearrangement joins TRBV6-2 or TRBV6-3 to TRBJ1-1; D unclear. From germline, CDR1 is MNHEY and CDR2 SVGEGT. Trimming cost V 10 bases and J 1 base, with 13 bases left between them. This CDR3 comprises 13 residues. CDR3 region: CAISPERNTEAFF. The CDR3 DNA sequence: TGTGCCATTAGTCCGGAGCGGAACACTGAAGCTTTCTTT.

V and J are TRBV7-2 and TRBJ2-1, with 8 bases identical to TRBD2. Germline lookup yields CDR1 SGHTA and CDR2 FQGNSA. Trimming removed 4 bases from V and 4 bases from J; junction bases left unmatched: 6. This CDR3 has 15 residues. The CDR3 nucleotides read TGTGCCAGCAGCTATCGGACTAGCCCTTACAATGAGCAGTTCTTC. Translated, it gives CASSYRTSPYNEQFF.

This clonotype has a handful of counts. The rearrangement joins TRBV12-3 or TRBV12-4 to TRBJ1-6; perhaps TRBD1 as D (6 bases). V lost 6 bases and J lost 10, with 19 bases in between. CDR3 size: 15 residues. The CDR3 protein is CASRPRDNSRSPLHF. The CDR3 region has the DNA TGTGCCAGCAGGCCTCGGGACAACAGTCGGTCACCCCTCCACTTT.

This clonotype was observed a few times. This chain uses TRBV20-1 with TRBJ2-7; D not resolved. The ends were cut back, 2 bases at V and 3 bases at J, with 14 bases in the middle. CDR3 length: 14 amino acids. CDR1 is DFQATT and CDR2 is SNEGSKA in the germline V gene (reference sequence). The CDR3 spells CSARSPFSDYEQYF. The CDR3 DNA sequence: TGCAGTGCTAGAAGCCCCTTCTCCGACTACGAGCAGTACTTC.

The V and J genes are TRBV12-3 or TRBV12-4 and TRBJ1-1, with D possibly TRBD1 on 5 matching bases. Trimming removed 4 bases at V and 3 bases at J, with 9 bases between. The CDR3 sequence is 13 residues long. The CDR3 region is CASSSGPDTEAFF. The CDR3 region has the DNA TGTGCCAGCAGTTCGGGGCCTGACACTGAAGCTTTCTTT.

This clonotype was detected a few times. This chain uses TRBV6-5 with TRBJ1-5, with 7 positions matching TRBD1. V was clipped by 5 bases and J by 2 bases; unmatched bases: 6. The CDR3 runs 15 residues. Germline CDR1 MNHEY, CDR2 SVGAGI. The CDR3 here is CASSQTDRGNQPQHF. In DNA, the CDR3 is TGTGCCAGCAGTCAGACCGACAGGGGCAATCAGCCCCAGCATTTT.

A few counts support this clonotype. The V gene is TRBV12-3 or TRBV12-4, the J gene TRBJ1-4; 9 nucleotides match TRBD1. The CDR3 spans 20 residues. Trimming removed 4 bases from V and 6 bases from J; junction bases left unmatched: 21. The chain's CDR3 is CASSSNPTGTGFVVHEKLFF. Written as DNA, the CDR3 is TGTGCCAGCAGTTCAAACCCCACCGGGACAGGGTTTGTAGTTCATGAAAAACTGTTTTTT.

This clonotype was recorded many times. This sequence joins TRBV6-5 and TRBJ1-1; D is perhaps TRBD1 (5 bases). V dropped 2 bases and J dropped 2 bases, with 9 bases sitting between them. The CDR3 contains 14 residues. Germline V gives CDR1 MNHEY, CDR2 SVGAGI. The CDR3 DNA reads TGTGCCAGCAGTTACGGAACAGGTAACACTGAAGCTTTCTTT. It specifies CASSYGTGNTEAFF.

This clonotype appeared many times. V usage is TRBV7-9 and J usage is TRBJ1-4; 7 positions agree with TRBD1. V was clipped by 5 bases and J by 7 bases; unmatched bases: 16. Germline V CDR1 and CDR2: SEHNR, FQNEAQ (reference sequence). The CDR3 consists of 17 residues. CDR3 coding DNA: TGTGCCAGCAGCCTAACTCCCGGGACAGCGCCTAGTGAAAAACTGTTTTTT. It codes for CASSLTPGTAPSEKLFF.

This clonotype appeared a few times. The chain employs TRBV5-1 and TRBJ1-4; the D is unclear. CDR3 length equals 11 residues. The germline CDR1 and CDR2 sequences are SGHRS and YFSETQ. Deletions cut 7 bases from V and 8 bases from J, with 9 bases between. The DNA for the CDR3 is TGCGCCAGCCGTCAAACAGAAAAACTGTTTTTT. Its protein is CASRQTEKLFF. Based on the CDR3 plus reference TRBV5-1 and TRBJ1-4, the full variable domain is KAGVTQTPRYLIKTRGQQVTLSCSPISGHRSVSWYQQTPGQGLQFLFEYFSETQRNKGNFPGRFSGRQFSNSRSEMNVSTLELGDSALYLCASRQTEKLFFGSGTQLSVL.

This clonotype was detected ten times or more. This chain joins TRBV27 and TRBJ2-1; TRBD2 is a possible D gene (6 bases). The CDR3 loop spans 13 amino acids. The ends were cut back, 5 bases at V and 10 bases at J, with 15 bases in the middle. Germline V gene lookup returns CDR1 MNHEY and CDR2 SMNVEV (reference sequence). Here the CDR3 DNA reads TGTGCCAGCAGTGGGACGCGTGGGGGGGAGCAGTTCTTC. As protein: CASSGTRGGEQFF.